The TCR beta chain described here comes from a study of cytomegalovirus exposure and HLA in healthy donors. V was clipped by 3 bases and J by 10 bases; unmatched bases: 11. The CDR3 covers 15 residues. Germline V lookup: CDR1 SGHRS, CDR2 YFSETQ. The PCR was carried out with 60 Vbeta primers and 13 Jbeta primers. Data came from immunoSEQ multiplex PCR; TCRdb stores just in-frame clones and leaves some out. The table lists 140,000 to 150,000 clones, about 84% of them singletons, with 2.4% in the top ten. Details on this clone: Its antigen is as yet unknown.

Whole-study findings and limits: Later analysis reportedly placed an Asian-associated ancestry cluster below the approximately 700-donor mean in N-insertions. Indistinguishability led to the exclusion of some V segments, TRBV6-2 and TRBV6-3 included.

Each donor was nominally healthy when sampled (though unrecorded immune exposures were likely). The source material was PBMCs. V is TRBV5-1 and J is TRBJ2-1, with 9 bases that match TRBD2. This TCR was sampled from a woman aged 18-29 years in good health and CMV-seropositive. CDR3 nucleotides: TGCGCCAGCAGCTCGGGACTAGCCCTCGAAGTGGAGCAGTTCTTC. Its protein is CASSSGLALEVEQFF.